These 24 T cell receptor beta chains were sequenced from one sample in a study of liver allograft versus peripheral blood T cells. The overall study: A comparison was made between T cell receptor repertoires in transplanted livers and those in recipients' peripheral blood.

Each CDR3 protein gets one entry after TCRdb re-called the reads with MiXCR. The sample includes over 10,000 distinct CDR3 sequences, roughly 28% of them seen just once. These TCRs come from a human patient who had a liver transplant. Some T cells may possibly be graft donor cells.

The chain has TRBV28 and TRBJ2-3, with a weak D call TRBD1 (6 bases). Trimming stripped 4 bases from V and 0 bases from J, with 11 bases between. Germline CDR1 MDHEN, CDR2 SYDVKM. The CDR3 spans 15 residues. CDR3 sequence: CASSSRTASTDTQYF. The CDR3 nucleotides are TGTGCCAGCAGTTCTCGGACAGCTAGCACAGATACGCAGTATTTT.

The rearrangement links TRBV25-1 to TRBJ2-7; 10 positions match TRBD1. CDR3 length: 15 residues. The germline CDR1 and CDR2 sequences are MGHDK and SYGVNS. After removal of 4 bases from V and 1 base from J, the junction contained 4 bases not matched to a gene. The CDR3 region is CASSGQGALSYEQYF. For the CDR3, the DNA is TGTGCCAGCAGTGGACAGGGGGCCCTGTCCTACGAGCAGTACTTC.

About this clonotype itself: A much larger clone differs by one base, so this may be a read error. The chain carries TRBV28 and TRBJ1-2, with D possibly matching TRBD1 (5 bases). CDR3 length: 16 residues. The V gene lost 1 base and the J gene lost 8 bases, with 20 bases spanning the gap. Per the germline V gene, CDR1 is MDHEN and CDR2 is SYDVKM. CDR3 coding DNA: TGTGCCAGCAGTTTATCAGGGAAGCTTGGGTCCTACGGCTACACCTTC. Protein: CASSLSGKLGSYGYTF.

V gene TRBV20-1 combines with J gene TRBJ1-6; D unresolved. CDR3 length: 17 amino acids. Germline CDR1 and CDR2: DFQATT and SNEGSKA (reference sequence). The V gene lost 5 bases and the J gene lost 9 bases, with 26 bases spanning the gap. CDR3: CSARLASALSAGSPLHF. CDR3 nucleotides: TGCAGTGCTCGGTTGGCCTCTGCCCTGTCCGCCGGTTCACCCCTCCACTTT.

This clonotype is medium-sized in the sample. The rearrangement links TRBV19 to TRBJ1-1; D is possibly TRBD1 (6 bases). The germline gives CDR1 LNHDA, CDR2 SQIVND (reference sequence). Trimming removed 5 bases from V and 0 bases from J, with 10 bases in between. The CDR3 consists of 14 residues. The CDR3: CASSEQGVNTEAFF. The CDR3, as DNA: TGTGCCAGTAGTGAACAGGGTGTGAACACTGAAGCTTTCTTT. The full variable domain, rest sourced from reference TRBV19 and TRBJ1-1, is DGGITQSPKYLFRKEGQNVTLSCEQNLNHDAMYWYRQDPGQGLRLIYYSQIVNDFQKGDIAEGYSVSREKKESFPLTVTSAQKNPTAFYLCASSEQGVNTEAFFGQGTRLTVV.

The chain has TRBV5-6 and TRBJ1-6; TRBD1 agrees at 7 bases. Germline V gene sequence: CDR1 SGHDT, CDR2 YYEEEE. The trim removed 6 bases at V and 4 bases at J, leaving 1 base unmatched. The CDR3 is 13 residues long. CDR3 loop: CASKQGYNSPLHF. For the CDR3, the DNA is TGTGCCAGCAAACAGGGGTATAATTCACCCCTCCACTTT. Using reference TRBV5-6 and TRBJ1-6 for the parts outside the CDR3, the full variable domain is DAGVTQSPTHLIKTRGQQVTLRCSPKSGHDTVSWYQQALGQGPQFIFQYYEEEERQRGNFPDRFSGHQFPNYSSELNVNALLLGDSALYLCASKQGYNSPLHFGNGTRLTVT.

The genes are TRBV30 and TRBJ2-1, with 7 bases aligning to TRBD2. CDR3 size: 16 residues. V was pared by 5 bases and J by 7 bases, with 17 bases of the junction left unmatched. Per germline, CDR1 GTSNPN and CDR2 SVGIG (reference sequence). For the CDR3, the DNA is TGTGCCTGGGATAAATTACTAGCGCGGGTAGGGAATGAGCAGTTCTTC. Protein product: CAWDKLLARVGNEQFF.

This clonotype occurred many times. V and J are TRBV18 and TRBJ1-3, with a possible D match to TRBD1 (5 bases). Trimming removed 3 bases at V and 7 bases at J, with 13 bases between. The CDR3 covers 14 residues. Germline V gives CDR1 KGHSH, CDR2 LQKENI. In DNA form, the CDR3 reads TGTGCCAGCTCACCGGGGACCGCGGAGAACACCATATATTTT. It codes for CASSPGTAENTIYF. Supplemented by reference TRBV18 and TRBJ1-3, the full variable domain reads NAGVMQNPRHLVRRRGQEARLRCSPMKGHSHVYWYRQLPEEGLKFMVYLQKENIIDESGMPKERFSAEFPKEGPSILRIQQVVRGDSAAYFCASSPGTAENTIYFGEGSWLTVV.

This clonotype was seen a handful of times. V gene TRBV12-3 or TRBV12-4 combines with J gene TRBJ1-2; D is perhaps TRBD1 (5 bases). V lost 4 bases and J 3 bases, leaving 12 bases between the germline ends. The CDR3 contains 14 residues. CDR3 residues: CASSSDTLYYGYTF. CDR3 in DNA: TGTGCCAGCAGTTCGGACACCCTATACTATGGCTACACCTTC.

This clonotype was counted many times. The V and J genes are TRBV6-5 and TRBJ1-1, with D hard to call. The CDR3 consists of 14 residues. The germline V and J ends were trimmed by 0 bases and 1 base, with 6 bases remaining between them. Germline V gives CDR1 MNHEY, CDR2 SVGAGI. CDR3 DNA sequence: TGTGCCAGCAGTTACTCATATTGGAACACTGAAGCTTTCTTT. Amino acid sequence: CASSYSYWNTEAFF.

The CDR3 here is CASTGSSGNTIYF. DNA of the CDR3: TGTGCCAGCACCGGCTCCTCTGGAAACACCATATATTTT. This sequence joins TRBV6-1 and TRBJ1-3; unclear D gene. Trimming removed 7 bases from V and 0 bases from J, with 7 bases in between. Germline V gene sequence: CDR1 MNHNS, CDR2 SASEGT. The CDR3 length is 13 residues.

This clonotype is termed medium-sized. The J gene is TRBJ2-7, the V gene TRBV27, with D tentatively TRBD2 (5 bases). Trimming cost V 6 bases and J 6 bases, with 15 bases left between them. Germline CDR1 and CDR2: MNHEY and SMNVEV (reference sequence). This CDR3 spans 13 amino acids. In nucleotides, the CDR3 is TGTGCCAGCAGACCGGGATTTGCTATCGAGCAGTACTTC. It encodes CASRPGFAIEQYF.

This clonotype is judged medium-sized. This CDR3 reads CASSPTGAKQETQYF. DNA of the CDR3: TGTGCCAGTAGCCCGACAGGGGCCAAACAAGAGACCCAGTACTTC. J is TRBJ2-5 and V is TRBV19, with 8 bases identical to TRBD1. The CDR3 sequence is 15 residues long. Unmatched junction bases numbered 8, after V lost 6 bases and J lost 2 bases. CDR1 LNHDA and CDR2 SQIVND come from the germline V gene (reference sequence).

Concerning this clonotype itself: A much larger clone sits a single nucleotide away, making a read error possible. For the CDR3, the DNA is TGTGCCAGCAGTTACTCAAGGGGACAGCTCAATGAAAAACTGTTTTTT. It specifies CASSYSRGQLNEKLFF. The chain is built from TRBV6-5 and TRBJ1-4, with 7 bases matching TRBD1. V lost 0 bases to trimming and J lost 5 bases; unmatched junction nucleotides: 6. Germline V lookup: CDR1 MNHEY, CDR2 SVGAGI. The CDR3 is made up of 16 amino acids.

J is TRBJ1-2 and V is TRBV28; D may be TRBD1 (5 bases). Germline CDR1 is MDHEN and CDR2 is SYDVKM. The ends were cut back, 7 bases at V and 4 bases at J, with 16 bases in the middle. The CDR3 is made up of 14 amino acids. The CDR3 here is CASTQGGGAYGYTF. For the CDR3, the DNA is TGTGCCAGCACCCAGGGAGGAGGGGCCTATGGCTACACCTTC.

This clonotype counts as medium-sized. CDR3 sequence reads: CASSEGAGWGAGYGYTF. CDR3 DNA: TGTGCCAGCAGTGAAGGGGCTGGGTGGGGCGCCGGCTATGGCTACACCTTC. The chain recombines TRBV6-1 with TRBJ1-2, with D tentatively TRBD1 (5 bases). Germline CDR1 reads MNHNS; CDR2 reads SASEGT. V lost 1 base to trimming and J lost 4 bases, with 19 bases between them. This CDR3 has 17 residues.

This clonotype is medium-sized in the sample. This chain connects TRBV27 to TRBJ1-6, with 8 bases that match TRBD1. Trimming took 6 bases from V and 7 from J; bases not matched to a gene: 5. Germline assignment: CDR1 MNHEY and CDR2 SMNVEV (reference sequence). The CDR3 has 14 amino acids. Here the CDR3 DNA reads TGTGCCAGCAGCCAGGACAGGGCCAATTCACCCCTCCACTTT. It encodes CASSQDRANSPLHF.

The genes are TRBV10-3 and TRBJ1-2; 7 nucleotides match TRBD1. Germline V gives CDR1 ENHRY, CDR2 SYGVKD. CDR3 size: 15 residues. V was clipped by 2 bases and J by 4 bases; unmatched bases: 7. The CDR3 sequence: CAISEGQGGIYGYTF. CDR3 in DNA: TGTGCCATCAGTGAGGGGCAGGGGGGGATCTATGGCTACACCTTC.

The chain links TRBV7-2 to TRBJ2-1, with TRBD2 matching 9 bases. CDR3 length: 14 residues. CDR1 is SGHTA, CDR2 FQGNSA, per germline. The V and J ends lost 3 bases and 7 bases, in that order; junction bases with no gene match: 4. CDR3 bases: TGTGCCAGCAGCTTCAACAGCGGGGGGAATGAGCAGTTCTTC. Protein: CASSFNSGGNEQFF.

By sample fraction, this clonotype is medium-sized. The chain couples TRBV29-1 to TRBJ1-1; 7 bases line up with TRBD1. Germline CDR1 is SQVTM and CDR2 is ANQGSEA. There are 13 residues in the CDR3. J gave up 3 bases and V 6 bases, and 7 bases lay outside the gene matches. CDR3 region: CSVRGNEDTEAFF. The CDR3 DNA follows: TGCAGCGTCAGGGGGAATGAGGACACTGAAGCTTTCTTT.

This clonotype is labeled as medium-sized. This chain links TRBV10-3 with TRBJ2-1, with 10 bases lining up with TRBD2. V lost 0 bases and J lost 9; bases outside the gene matches: 5. CDR3 length equals 15 residues. Germline lookup yields CDR1 ENHRY and CDR2 SYGVKD. The CDR3 nucleotides are TGTGCCATCAGTGAGTCACTAGCGGGGATCGGTGAGCAGTTCTTC. Its protein product is CAISESLAGIGEQFF.

This clonotype was seen once. The chain carries TRBV5-1 and TRBJ2-1; the D gene is possibly TRBD2 (6 bases). Germline V gene data show CDR1 as SGHRS and CDR2 as YFSETQ. Trimming took off 0 bases at V and 2 bases at J, with 6 bases between the two ends. The CDR3 sequence is 14 residues long. CDR3 sequence: CASSLGEAYNEQFF. The CDR3 DNA reads TGCGCCAGCAGCTTGGGGGAGGCCTACAATGAGCAGTTCTTC.

With respect to this clonotype: This may be a read error: a much more frequent sequence differs by one nucleotide. The chain recombines TRBV6-6 with TRBJ2-5; D call uncertain. The CDR3 is 11 residues long. The germline V and J ends were trimmed by 8 bases and 5 bases, with 9 bases remaining between them. Germline V gene data show CDR1 as MNHNY and CDR2 as SVGAGI (reference sequence). This CDR3 reads CASRDGETQYF. The CDR3 DNA follows: TGTGCCAGCCGCGATGGGGAGACCCAGTACTTC.

The chain uses TRBV20-1 and TRBJ2-6; tentatively, D is TRBD2 (5 bases). From germline, CDR1 is DFQATT and CDR2 SNEGSKA (reference sequence). The V and J ends lost 2 bases and 1 base respectively, with 21 bases between them. CDR3 length: 19 amino acids. CDR3 DNA sequence: TGCAGTGCTAGACGGGGTCCGTCTACGCCCTCATCTGGGGCCAACGTCCTGACTTTC. Translating gives CSARRGPSTPSSGANVLTF.